This TCR beta chain emerged from a study of beta chain features in type 1 diabetes. Study findings and constraints: Any HLA effect on TCRB rearrangement was left unresolved by small sub-analyses. Shortening that was moderate but significant affected the TCRB CDR3s of Type 1 diabetes patients in all four CD4+ subsets.

Note on this clone: The target antigen is unknown.

The sequenced template was cDNA made from the entire isolated RNA. Repertoires were generated with immunoSEQ multiplex PCR, while TCRdb's copy carries only in-frame clones and drops some. The profile shows hundreds of thousands of clones, around 9% of them singletons. Trimming took 0 bases from V and 10 from J, leaving 7 bases between them. This CDR3 contains 13 residues. CDR1 MNHNS and CDR2 SASEGT come from the germline V gene. The receptor was derived from a man between 25 and 39 years old with type 1 diabetes. The chain is built from TRBV6-1 and TRBJ1-6; D gene unclear. The specimen was central memory CD4+ T cells from blood. The CDR3 coding sequence is TGTGCCAGCAGTGAAGCCAAGGGCTCACCCCTCCACTTT. The encoded protein is CASSEAKGSPLHF.